One sample yielded the 28 T cell receptor beta chains listed below, sequenced in a study of T-cell reconstitution after alpha-beta-depleted transplantation in children. Unique molecular identifiers were incorporated during preparation of the TCRbeta library. Via MiXCR, TCRdb re-called the PCR reads, giving one row per CDR3 protein. Seen here are over 400,000 distinct CDR3 sequences, around 46% observed once, and the top ten hold 27%. Here the sequenced sample was PBMCs, taken before TCRalphabeta/CD19-depleted stem cell transplant. The receptors stem from a girl aged 2 to 10 with aplastic anemia, due to receive a stem cell transplant.

The V and J genes are TRBV20-1 and TRBJ2-7, with 9 bases aligning to TRBD2. The CDR3 has 14 amino acids. From germline, CDR1 is DFQATT and CDR2 SNEGSKA (reference sequence). Unmatched junction bases numbered 5, after V lost 3 bases and J lost 2 bases. The CDR3 here is CSARPPSGTYEQYF. The CDR3 region has the DNA TGCAGTGCTAGGCCCCCTAGCGGGACCTACGAGCAGTACTTC.

The CDR3 nucleotides read TGCAGCGTTGTTCGGCTAGCGGACAATGAGCAGTTCTTC. This sequence encodes CSVVRLADNEQFF. This rearrangement joins TRBV29-1 to TRBJ2-1, with 7 nucleotides matching TRBD2. Germline V gene sequence: CDR1 SQVTM, CDR2 ANQGSEA. The ends lost 4 bases at V and 5 bases at J; junction bases unmatched: 5. The CDR3 contains 13 residues.

This clonotype appeared a few times. This chain links TRBV7-9 with TRBJ2-3; D gene uncertain. The CDR3 runs to 15 residues. V was shortened by 5 bases and J by 0 bases, with 12 bases between the two germline ends. Germline V lookup: CDR1 SEHNR, CDR2 FQNEAQ (reference sequence). The CDR3 nucleotides read TGTGCCAGCAGCCGTCTAGGGTCTAGCACAGATACGCAGTATTTT. It is translated as CASSRLGSSTDTQYF.

The chain links TRBV28 to TRBJ1-4; 10 bases are a match to TRBD1. The V segment lost 6 bases and the J segment 6 bases; nucleotides outside the gene matches: 4. This CDR3 region has 14 residues. Germline lookup yields CDR1 MDHEN and CDR2 SYDVKM. The DNA of the CDR3 is TGTGCCAGCAGGGACAGGGGGATTTATGAAAAACTGTTTTTT. This codes for CASRDRGIYEKLFF.

The chain has TRBV28 and TRBJ1-1, with D unclear. The CDR3 extends over 15 amino acids. Looked up from germline, CDR1 is MDHEN and CDR2 is SYDVKM. Trimming removed 6 bases from V and 0 bases from J, with 14 bases in between. CDR3 loop: CASRSSPRVNTEAFF. The CDR3 DNA reads TGTGCCAGCAGGTCCTCTCCCAGAGTGAACACTGAAGCTTTCTTT.

The chain has TRBV9 and TRBJ2-1, with TRBD2 matching 8 bases. The CDR3 spans 13 residues. Germline assignment: CDR1 SGDLS and CDR2 YYNGEE. V lost 0 bases, J lost 9 bases, and 2 bases stayed unmatched. The CDR3 sequence: CASSVVSGGEQFF. The CDR3 nucleotides read TGTGCCAGCAGCGTAGTCAGCGGGGGTGAGCAGTTCTTC.

This clonotype has at least ten counts. The chain has TRBV11-2 and TRBJ2-5, with 10 bases aligning to TRBD2. Germline CDR1 is SGHAT and CDR2 is FQNNGV. V trimming: 5 bases; J trimming: 2 bases; junction bases outside the gene matches: 14. CDR3 length: 18 residues. The DNA for the CDR3 is TGTGCCAGCAGCCCCCGGGGCACTAGCGGGATTACACAAGAGACCCAGTACTTC. This gives the protein CASSPRGTSGITQETQYF.

This clonotype was observed a few times. The chain has TRBV20-1 and TRBJ2-7; 10 bases fit TRBD1. The CDR3 is made up of 15 amino acids. Trimming cost V 1 base and J 5 bases; bases outside gene matches: 8. Per germline, CDR1 DFQATT and CDR2 SNEGSKA (reference sequence). The CDR3 DNA reads as TGCAGTGCTAGAGGGGGACAGGGGATAATCCACGAGCAGTACTTC. Its protein product is CSARGGQGIIHEQYF.

This clonotype has a count of ten or more. The rearrangement joins TRBV4-3 to TRBJ1-2; 8 positions match TRBD1. V dropped 1 base and J dropped 4; count of bases not matched to a gene: 5. The CDR3 is made up of 15 amino acids. The germline V gene encodes CDR1 LGHNA and CDR2 YSLEER. As DNA, the CDR3 is TGCGCCAGCAGCCAAGGGGTGGGGACAGGCTATGGCTACACCTTC. It yields the protein CASSQGVGTGYGYTF.

The V gene is TRBV9, the J gene TRBJ2-7; no clear D gene. CDR1 is SGDLS and CDR2 is YYNGEE in the germline V gene. The length of the CDR3 is 14 residues. Trimming shortened V by 1 base and J by 0 bases, and 8 bases separated the two germline ends. The CDR3 DNA reads TGTGCCAGCAGCGTATTGGCTAGCTCCTACGAGCAGTACTTC. Protein sequence: CASSVLASSYEQYF.

This clonotype was picked up many times. The chain joins TRBV11-2 to TRBJ2-3; TRBD2 matches at 10 bases. In germline, CDR1 is SGHAT, CDR2 FQNNGV. The CDR3 consists of 19 residues. The V segment lost 0 bases and the J segment 8 bases; nucleotides outside the gene matches: 17. The DNA of the CDR3 is TGTGCCAGCAGCTTAGAGGGGACTAGCGCCTCGACACGGCGGCGTACGCAGTATTTT. Translation: CASSLEGTSASTRRRTQYF.

The sample holds many counts of this clonotype. The chain couples TRBV29-1 to TRBJ2-3; 8 bases fit TRBD2. The CDR3 loop spans 13 amino acids. The V gene end was trimmed by 6 bases and the J gene end by 6 bases; junction bases not matched to a gene: 8. Per the germline V gene, CDR1 is SQVTM and CDR2 is ANQGSEA. CDR3 sequence: CSVTGTRSDTQYF. DNA for the CDR3: TGCAGCGTCACCGGGACTAGATCCGATACGCAGTATTTT.

This clonotype turned up a few times. This chain uses TRBV4-2 with TRBJ2-3; D ambiguous. The V gene lost 0 bases and the J gene lost 12 bases, with 10 bases spanning the gap. Germline assignment: CDR1 LGHNA and CDR2 YNFKEQ. CDR3 length: 12 residues. CDR3 protein: CASSQDVSAQYF. The CDR3 DNA reads as TGTGCCAGCAGCCAAGATGTTTCCGCCCAGTATTTT.

The chain carries TRBV7-3 and TRBJ2-1, with D possibly TRBD2 on 5 matching bases. This CDR3 contains 16 residues. V gave up 0 bases and J gave up 2 bases, with 11 bases separating them. In germline, CDR1 is SGHTA, CDR2 FQGTGA. This chain's CDR3 is CASSLTRVAAYNEQFF. CDR3 DNA sequence: TGTGCCAGCAGCTTAACGAGGGTAGCAGCCTACAATGAGCAGTTCTTC.

The chain uses TRBV6-1 and TRBJ2-1; unclear D gene. The germline V and J ends were trimmed by 4 bases and 6 bases, with 16 bases remaining between them. This CDR3 is 15 amino acids long. CDR1 is MNHNS and CDR2 is SASEGT in the germline V gene. This chain's CDR3 is CASSGSRNNLNEQFF. DNA of the CDR3: TGTGCCAGCAGTGGGAGCCGAAACAATCTCAATGAGCAGTTCTTC.

The chain combines TRBV7-9 with TRBJ1-5; 11 bases match TRBD1. The CDR3 covers 17 residues. Trimming at V came to 1 base and at J to 1 base, leaving 3 bases not matched to a gene. In germline, CDR1 is SEHNR, CDR2 FQNEAQ (reference sequence). CDR3 bases: TGTGCCAGCAGCTTAGAACGGACAGGGGGCAGCAATCAGCCCCAGCATTTT. Encoded protein: CASSLERTGGSNQPQHF.

The chain recombines TRBV12-3 or TRBV12-4 with TRBJ2-5; the match to TRBD2 covers 11 bases. Losses at the gene ends were 3 bases for V and 6 bases for J; bases not matched to a gene: 3. The CDR3 totals 14 residues. The CDR3 here is CASSLTSGIQTQYF. In DNA form, the CDR3 reads TGTGCCAGCAGTTTGACTAGCGGGATTCAGACCCAGTACTTC.

In this sample, this clonotype turned up many times. The gene calls are TRBV2 and TRBJ2-1; D not resolved. Between the trimmed V and J ends, which lost 4 bases and 12 bases, there was a span of 10 bases. This CDR3 has 11 amino acids. Germline values: CDR1 SNHLY, CDR2 FYNNEI. The CDR3 sequence: CASSGSRVQFF. Here the CDR3 DNA reads TGTGCCAGCAGTGGCTCTCGGGTGCAGTTCTTC.

This clonotype was picked up one time. The CDR3: CASSPQRGSGTQYF. The CDR3 DNA is TGTGCCAGCAGTCCCCAGCGGGGTTCGGGGACGCAGTATTTT. This chain links TRBV27 with TRBJ2-3; 7 bases agree with TRBD2. Germline values: CDR1 MNHEY, CDR2 SMNVEV (reference sequence). J gave up 9 bases and V 5 bases, and 11 bases lay outside the gene matches. The CDR3 spans 14 residues.

This sequence joins TRBV12-3 or TRBV12-4 and TRBJ2-7, with 11 bases that match TRBD2. V gave up 1 base and J gave up 6 bases; unmatched junction bases: 2. The CDR3 is 14 residues long. In DNA form, the CDR3 reads TGTGCCAGCAGTTTAGGACTAGCGGGACGCGAGCAGTACTTC. It codes for CASSLGLAGREQYF.

This rearrangement joins TRBV29-1 to TRBJ2-4; D call uncertain. Germline CDR1 SQVTM, CDR2 ANQGSEA. Trimming took off 1 base at V and 9 bases at J, with 13 bases between the two ends. The CDR3 consists of 13 residues. The chain's CDR3 is CSVEAGTAPIQYF. DNA of the CDR3: TGCAGCGTTGAAGCAGGTACTGCCCCCATTCAGTACTTC.

This clonotype has just one count. The V gene is TRBV5-1, the J gene TRBJ2-3; a possible D gene is TRBD2 (6 bases). Germline V gives CDR1 SGHRS, CDR2 YFSETQ. V lost 1 base and J lost 1, with 10 bases in between. This CDR3 has 15 residues. CDR3 DNA: TGCGCCAGCAGCTTGATTGGCGGGGGCACAGATACGCAGTATTTT. Its protein is CASSLIGGGTDTQYF.

The chain employs TRBV12-3 or TRBV12-4 and TRBJ1-5; D not resolved. This CDR3 has 13 amino acids. V lost 2 bases and J lost 5, with 7 bases in between. The CDR3 here is CASSLLGDQPQHF. CDR3 sequence (DNA): TGTGCCAGCAGTTTATTGGGTGATCAGCCCCAGCATTTT.

This clonotype was seen just once. The chain recombines TRBV12-3 or TRBV12-4 with TRBJ1-1; no clear D. The V end was cut by 7 bases, the J end by 4 bases, with 13 bases between. The CDR3 has 13 amino acids. CDR3 sequence: CASTRQRSTEAFF. The CDR3 nucleotides read TGTGCCAGCACCCGCCAGCGAAGCACTGAAGCTTTCTTT.

The chain has TRBV7-2 and TRBJ2-6, with D perhaps matching TRBD1 (6 bases). CDR3 length equals 15 residues. V lost 5 bases to trimming and J lost 1 base, with 9 bases between them. Per the germline V gene, CDR1 is SGHTA and CDR2 is FQGNSA. The CDR3 nucleotides are TGTGCCAGCAGCACTACAGGGTCTGGGGCCAACGTCCTGACTTTC. Translating gives CASSTTGSGANVLTF.

The chain combines TRBV5-6 with TRBJ2-3, with 10 bases that match TRBD2. V shed 0 bases, J shed 1 base, and the junction held 5 bases outside the gene matches. The CDR3 totals 17 residues. CDR1 is SGHDT, CDR2 YYEEEE, per germline. The CDR3, as DNA: TGTGCCAGCAGCTTGGATAAGCGGGGGGGCGGCACAGATACGCAGTATTTT. Translating gives CASSLDKRGGGTDTQYF.

This chain joins TRBV11-2 and TRBJ2-1, with D tentatively TRBD1 (6 bases). V shed 5 bases and J shed 2 bases, with 22 bases lying between them. The CDR3 extends over 18 amino acids. CDR1 SGHAT and CDR2 FQNNGV come from the germline V gene. The CDR3 here is CASSLWKDSVIAYNEQFF. The DNA of the CDR3 is TGTGCCAGCAGCCTTTGGAAGGACAGCGTAATCGCCTACAATGAGCAGTTCTTC.

This clonotype showed up just once. This chain links TRBV5-5 with TRBJ1-1; no firm D call. The CDR3 is 14 amino acids. V was pared by 7 bases and J by 0 bases, with 13 bases between. The germline V gene encodes CDR1 SGHKS and CDR2 YYEKEE (reference sequence). CDR3 residues: CASGVTEMNTEAFF. The CDR3 DNA is TGTGCCAGCGGAGTTACAGAGATGAACACTGAAGCTTTCTTT.